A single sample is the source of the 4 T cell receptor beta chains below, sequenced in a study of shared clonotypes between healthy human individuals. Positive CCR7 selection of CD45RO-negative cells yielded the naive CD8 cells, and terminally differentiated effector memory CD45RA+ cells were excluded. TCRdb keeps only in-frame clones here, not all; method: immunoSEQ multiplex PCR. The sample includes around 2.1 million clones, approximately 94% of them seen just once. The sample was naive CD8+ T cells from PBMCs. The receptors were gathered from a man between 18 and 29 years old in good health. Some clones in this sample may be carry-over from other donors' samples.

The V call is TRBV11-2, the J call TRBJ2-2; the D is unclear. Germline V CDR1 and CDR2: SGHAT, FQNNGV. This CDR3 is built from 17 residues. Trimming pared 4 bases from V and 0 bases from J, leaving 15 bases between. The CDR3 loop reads CASSSSASDANTGELFF. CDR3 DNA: TGTGCCAGCAGCTCCTCTGCCTCCGACGCGAACACCGGGGAGCTGTTTTTT.

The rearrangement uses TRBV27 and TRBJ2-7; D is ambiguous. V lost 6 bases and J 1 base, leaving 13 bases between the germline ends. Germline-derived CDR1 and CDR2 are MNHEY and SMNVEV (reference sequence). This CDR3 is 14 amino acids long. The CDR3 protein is CASSIRWGSYEQYF. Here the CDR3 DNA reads TGTGCCAGCAGCATACGGTGGGGTTCCTACGAGCAGTACTTC.

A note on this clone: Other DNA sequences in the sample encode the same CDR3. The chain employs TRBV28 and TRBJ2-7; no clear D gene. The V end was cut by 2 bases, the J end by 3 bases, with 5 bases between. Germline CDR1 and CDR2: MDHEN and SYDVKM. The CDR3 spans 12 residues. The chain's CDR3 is CASSLEDYEQYF. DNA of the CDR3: TGTGCCAGCAGTTTAGAGGACTACGAGCAGTACTTC.

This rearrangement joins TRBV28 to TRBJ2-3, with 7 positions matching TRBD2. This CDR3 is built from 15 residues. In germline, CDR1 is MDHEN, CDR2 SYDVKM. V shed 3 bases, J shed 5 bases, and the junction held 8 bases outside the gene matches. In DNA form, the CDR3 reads TGTGCCAGCAGTTTGGGACTAAGTGGCAGAGATACGCAGTATTTT. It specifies CASSLGLSGRDTQYF.